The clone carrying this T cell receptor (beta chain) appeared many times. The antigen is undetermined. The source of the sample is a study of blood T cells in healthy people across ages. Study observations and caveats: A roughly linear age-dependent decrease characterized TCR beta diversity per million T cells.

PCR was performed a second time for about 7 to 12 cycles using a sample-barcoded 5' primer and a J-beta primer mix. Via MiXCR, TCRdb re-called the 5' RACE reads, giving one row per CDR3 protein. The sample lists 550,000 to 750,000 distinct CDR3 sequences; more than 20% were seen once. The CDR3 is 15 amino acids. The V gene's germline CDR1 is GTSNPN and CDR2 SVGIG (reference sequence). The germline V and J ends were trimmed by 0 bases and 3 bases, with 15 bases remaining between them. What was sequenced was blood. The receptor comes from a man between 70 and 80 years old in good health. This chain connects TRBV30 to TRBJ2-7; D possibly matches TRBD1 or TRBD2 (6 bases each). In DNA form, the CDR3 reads TGTGCCTGGAGTGTACCCGGGGGCTTGGTCTACGAGCAGTACTTC. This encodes CAWSVPGGLVYEQYF.